This TCR beta chain was identified in a study of ipilimumab plus nivolumab after autologous stem cell transplantation. Study details: The myeloma group: high-risk transplant-naive, or relapse within 3 years after first autologous transplant. Study-wide findings and caveats: Per the authors, repertoire, Treg and microbiota data justify further study.

The junction had 15 bases not matched to a gene; V was cut back by 10 bases and J by 5 bases. There are 15 residues in the CDR3. The germline CDR1 and CDR2 sequences are MNHEY and SMNVEV (reference sequence). The method was immunoSEQ multiplex PCR; TCRdb's version includes in-frame clones alone and lacks a portion of them. Of about 4,800 clones listed, 55% to 80% are singletons. Ipilimumab, 1 mg/kg, started 14 to 28 days after autologous transplant. Notes on this clone: Its matching antigen is unknown.

The sequencing here drew on PBMCs, taken in a trial of ipilimumab plus nivolumab as post-transplant consolidation. This clonotype was sampled from a male donor with multiple myeloma. The rearrangement links TRBV27 to TRBJ2-5; TRBD1 matches at 8 bases. CDR3 protein: CATRGQGSQFETQYF. The CDR3 DNA reads TGTGCCACCCGTGGACAGGGTTCCCAATTTGAGACCCAGTACTTC.